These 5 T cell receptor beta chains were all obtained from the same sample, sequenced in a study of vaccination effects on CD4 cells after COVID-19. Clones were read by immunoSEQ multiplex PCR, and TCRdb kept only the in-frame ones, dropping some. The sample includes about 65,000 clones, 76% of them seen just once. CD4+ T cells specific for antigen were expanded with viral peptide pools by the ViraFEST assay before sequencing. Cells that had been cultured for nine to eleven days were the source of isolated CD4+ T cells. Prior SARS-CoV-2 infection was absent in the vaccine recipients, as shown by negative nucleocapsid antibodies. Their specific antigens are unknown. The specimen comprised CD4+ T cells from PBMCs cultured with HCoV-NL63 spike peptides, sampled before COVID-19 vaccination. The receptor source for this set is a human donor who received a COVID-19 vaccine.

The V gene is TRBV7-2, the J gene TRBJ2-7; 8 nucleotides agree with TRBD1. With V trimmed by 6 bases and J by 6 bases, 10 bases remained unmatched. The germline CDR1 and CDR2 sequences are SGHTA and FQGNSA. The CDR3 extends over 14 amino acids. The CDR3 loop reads CASSQGTGTGEQYV. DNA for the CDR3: TGTGCCAGCAGTCAAGGGACAGGTACTGGCGAGCAGTACGTC.

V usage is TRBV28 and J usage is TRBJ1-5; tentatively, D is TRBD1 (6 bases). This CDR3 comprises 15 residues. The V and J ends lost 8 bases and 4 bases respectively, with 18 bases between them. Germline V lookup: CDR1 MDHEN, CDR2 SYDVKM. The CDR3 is CASRISDRPNQPQHF. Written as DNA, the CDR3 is TGTGCCAGCCGAATCTCCGACAGGCCGAATCAGCCCCAGCATTTT.

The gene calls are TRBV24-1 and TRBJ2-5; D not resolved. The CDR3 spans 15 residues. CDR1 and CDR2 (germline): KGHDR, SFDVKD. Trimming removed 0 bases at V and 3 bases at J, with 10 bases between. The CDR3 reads CATSDLGSGKETQYF. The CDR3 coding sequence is TGTGCCACCAGTGATTTGGGAAGTGGCAAAGAGACCCAGTACTTC.

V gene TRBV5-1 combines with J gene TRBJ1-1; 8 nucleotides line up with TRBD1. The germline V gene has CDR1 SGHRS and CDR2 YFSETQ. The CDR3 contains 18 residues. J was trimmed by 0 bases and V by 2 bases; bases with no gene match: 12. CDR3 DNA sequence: TGCGCCAGCAGCTTCAAACTAGCGACAGGGGTAATGAACACTGAAGCTTTCTTT. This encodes CASSFKLATGVMNTEAFF. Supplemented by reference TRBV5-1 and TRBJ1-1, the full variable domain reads KAGVTQTPRYLIKTRGQQVTLSCSPISGHRSVSWYQQTPGQGLQFLFEYFSETQRNKGNFPGRFSGRQFSNSRSEMNVSTLELGDSALYLCASSFKLATGVMNTEAFFGQGTRLTVV.

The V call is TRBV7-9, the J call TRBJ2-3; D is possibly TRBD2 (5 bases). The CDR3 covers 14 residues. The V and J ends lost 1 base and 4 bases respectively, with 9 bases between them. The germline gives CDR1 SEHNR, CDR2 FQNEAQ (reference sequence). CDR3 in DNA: TGTGCCAGCAGCTTAGGGAGGACGTCAGATACGCAGTATTTT. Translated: CASSLGRTSDTQYF.